This T cell receptor beta chain was obtained from a study of cytomegalovirus exposure and HLA in healthy donors. Overall study results and limits: According to a later analysis, most TCR beta chains associated with CMV appeared HLA-restricted. The authors listed 150 to 200 TCR beta chains as cytomegalovirus-associated.

The study ran its PCR with 60 Vbeta and 13 Jbeta primers. Per the authors' pipeline: The count from a later analysis was about 80 million unique TCR beta chains, some 12 million of them shared. Method: immunoSEQ multiplex PCR; TCRdb's copy keeps in-frame clones and lacks some. V and J calls and clone size are copied from that table; D and trimming were computed from the DNA. The table records 170,000 or so clones, 75% to 85% of them present only once. A note on this clone: Antigen unknown.

The CDR3 is made up of 16 amino acids. Looked up from germline, CDR1 is GTSNPN and CDR2 is SVGIG (reference sequence). The J segment lost 0 bases and the V segment lost 4 bases, leaving 11 bases of the junction unmatched. The sequence was obtained from a boy aged 10-17 years in good health and CMV-seronegative. Sequenced sample: PBMCs. The J gene is TRBJ2-5, the V gene TRBV30; 7 positions agree with TRBD1. CDR3 loop: CAWKRGTATHQETQYF. The CDR3 DNA follows: TGTGCCTGGAAACGAGGGACAGCTACTCACCAAGAGACCCAGTACTTC.